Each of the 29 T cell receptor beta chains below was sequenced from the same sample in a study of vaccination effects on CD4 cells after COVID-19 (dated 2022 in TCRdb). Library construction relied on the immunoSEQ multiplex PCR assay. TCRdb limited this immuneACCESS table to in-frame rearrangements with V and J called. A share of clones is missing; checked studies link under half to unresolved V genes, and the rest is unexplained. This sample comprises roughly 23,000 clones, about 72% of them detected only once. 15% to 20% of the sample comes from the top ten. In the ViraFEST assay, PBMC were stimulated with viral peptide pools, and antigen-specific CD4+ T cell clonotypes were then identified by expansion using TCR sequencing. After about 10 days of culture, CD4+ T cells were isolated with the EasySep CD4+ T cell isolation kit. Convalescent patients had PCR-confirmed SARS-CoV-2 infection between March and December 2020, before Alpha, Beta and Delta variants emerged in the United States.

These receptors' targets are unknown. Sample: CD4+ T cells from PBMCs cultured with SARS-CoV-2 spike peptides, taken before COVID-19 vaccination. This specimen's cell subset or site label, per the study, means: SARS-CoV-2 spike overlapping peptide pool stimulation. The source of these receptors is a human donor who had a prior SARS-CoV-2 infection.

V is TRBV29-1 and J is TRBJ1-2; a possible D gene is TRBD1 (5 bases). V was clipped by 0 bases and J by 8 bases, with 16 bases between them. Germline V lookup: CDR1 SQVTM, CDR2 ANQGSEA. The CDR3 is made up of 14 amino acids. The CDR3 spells CSVEDRGGVSGYTF. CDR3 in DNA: TGCAGCGTTGAAGATCGCGGGGGAGTAAGCGGCTACACCTTC.

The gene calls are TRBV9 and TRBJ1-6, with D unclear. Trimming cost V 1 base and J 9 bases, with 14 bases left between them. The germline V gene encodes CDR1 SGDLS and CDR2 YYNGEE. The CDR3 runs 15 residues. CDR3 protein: CASSVFEGGGSPLHF. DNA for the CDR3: TGTGCCAGCAGCGTATTCGAGGGAGGCGGTTCACCCCTCCACTTT. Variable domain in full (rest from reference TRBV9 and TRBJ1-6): DSGVTQTPKHLITATGQRVTLRCSPRSGDLSVYWYQQSLDQGLQFLIQYYNGEERAKGNILERFSAQQFPDLHSELNLSSLELGDSALYFCASSVFEGGGSPLHFGNGTRLTVT.

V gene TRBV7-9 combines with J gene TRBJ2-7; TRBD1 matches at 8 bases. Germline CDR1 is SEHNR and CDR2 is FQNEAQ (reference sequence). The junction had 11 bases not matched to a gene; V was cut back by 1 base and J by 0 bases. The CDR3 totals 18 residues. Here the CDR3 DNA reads TGTGCCAGCAGCTTAGGTACGCGGACAACAGGGGGCTCCTACGAGCAGTACTTC. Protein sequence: CASSLGTRTTGGSYEQYF.

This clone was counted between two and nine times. CDR3 coding DNA: TGTGCCAGCAGTTTTGCCCGGTGGCAGGGATACAATGAGCAGTTCTTC. Residues: CASSFARWQGYNEQFF. The chain employs TRBV7-6 and TRBJ2-1; TRBD1 might be the D (5 bases). CDR3 length: 16 amino acids. Per germline, CDR1 SGHVS and CDR2 FNYEAQ. The V end lost 6 bases, the J end lost 4 bases, and 19 bases lay between the germline ends.

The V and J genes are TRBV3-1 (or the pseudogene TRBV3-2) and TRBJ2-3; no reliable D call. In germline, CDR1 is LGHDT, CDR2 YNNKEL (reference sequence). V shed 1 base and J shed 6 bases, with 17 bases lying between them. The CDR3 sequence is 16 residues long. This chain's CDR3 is CASSQGPADPSDTQYF. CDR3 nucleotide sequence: TGTGCCAGCAGCCAAGGTCCCGCTGATCCCTCTGATACGCAGTATTTT.

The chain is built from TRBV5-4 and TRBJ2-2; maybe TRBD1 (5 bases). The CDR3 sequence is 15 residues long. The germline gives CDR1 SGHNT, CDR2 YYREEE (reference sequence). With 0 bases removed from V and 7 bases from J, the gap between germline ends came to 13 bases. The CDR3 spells CASSLDWGEYGELFF. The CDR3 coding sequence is TGTGCCAGCAGCTTGGACTGGGGCGAATACGGGGAGCTGTTTTTT.

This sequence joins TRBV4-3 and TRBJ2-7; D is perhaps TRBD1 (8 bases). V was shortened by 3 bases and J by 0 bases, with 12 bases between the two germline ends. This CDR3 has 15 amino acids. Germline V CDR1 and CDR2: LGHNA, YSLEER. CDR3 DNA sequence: TGCGCCAGCAGCCACAGCGGGACAGGCTCCTACGAGCAGTACTTC. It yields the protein CASSHSGTGSYEQYF.

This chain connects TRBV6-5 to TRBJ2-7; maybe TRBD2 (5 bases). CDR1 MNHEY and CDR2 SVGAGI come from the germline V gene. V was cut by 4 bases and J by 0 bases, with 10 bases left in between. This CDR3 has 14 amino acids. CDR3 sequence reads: CASSSDWGSYEQYF. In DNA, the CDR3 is TGTGCCAGCAGTTCGGACTGGGGCTCCTACGAGCAGTACTTC.

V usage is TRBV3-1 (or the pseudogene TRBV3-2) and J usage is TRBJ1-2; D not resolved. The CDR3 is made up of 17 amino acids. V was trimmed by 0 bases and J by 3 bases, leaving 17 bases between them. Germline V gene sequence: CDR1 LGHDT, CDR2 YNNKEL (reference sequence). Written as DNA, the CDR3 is TGTGCCAGCAGCCAAGATCGGAAGGGCCCCTATGACTATGGCTACACCTTC. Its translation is CASSQDRKGPYDYGYTF.

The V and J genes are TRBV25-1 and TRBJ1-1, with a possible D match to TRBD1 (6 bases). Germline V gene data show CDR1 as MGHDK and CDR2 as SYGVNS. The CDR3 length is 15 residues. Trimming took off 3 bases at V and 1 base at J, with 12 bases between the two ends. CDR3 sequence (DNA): TGTGCCAGCAGTGATCCCGCGGGGGCGAACACTGAAGCTTTCTTT. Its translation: CASSDPAGANTEAFF. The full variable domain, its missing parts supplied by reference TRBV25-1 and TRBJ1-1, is EADIYQTPRYLVIGTGKKITLECSQTMGHDKMYWYQQDPGMELHLIHYSYGVNSTEKGDLSSESTVSRIRTEHFPLTLESARPSHTSQYLCASSDPAGANTEAFFGQGTRLTVV.

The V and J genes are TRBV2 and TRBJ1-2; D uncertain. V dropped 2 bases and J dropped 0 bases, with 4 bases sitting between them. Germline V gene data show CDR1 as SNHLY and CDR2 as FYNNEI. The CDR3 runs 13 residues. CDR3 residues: CASSELANYGYTF. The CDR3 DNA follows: TGTGCCAGCAGTGAATTAGCTAACTATGGCTACACCTTC.

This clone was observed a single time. CDR3 residues: CASSQLPGQTPGELFF. CDR3 in DNA: TGCGCCAGCAGCCAATTACCGGGACAGACACCCGGGGAGCTGTTTTTT. The chain joins TRBV4-1 to TRBJ2-2; TRBD1 aligns across 7 bases. Germline CDR1 MGHRA, CDR2 YSYEKL. The CDR3 length is 16 residues. J was trimmed by 6 bases and V by 2 bases; bases with no gene match: 9.

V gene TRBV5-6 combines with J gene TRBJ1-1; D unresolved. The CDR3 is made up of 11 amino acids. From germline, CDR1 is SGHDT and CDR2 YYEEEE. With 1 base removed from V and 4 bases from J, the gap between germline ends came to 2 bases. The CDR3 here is CASSLRTEAFF. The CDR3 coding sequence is TGTGCCAGCAGCTTGCGCACTGAAGCTTTCTTT.

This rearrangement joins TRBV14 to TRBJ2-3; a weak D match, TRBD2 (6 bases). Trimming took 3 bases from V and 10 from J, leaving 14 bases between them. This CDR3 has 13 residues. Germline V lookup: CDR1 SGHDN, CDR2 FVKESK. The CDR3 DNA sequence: TGTGCCAGCAGCCAGGGACCGGGACTTTCGCAGTATTTT. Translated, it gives CASSQGPGLSQYF.

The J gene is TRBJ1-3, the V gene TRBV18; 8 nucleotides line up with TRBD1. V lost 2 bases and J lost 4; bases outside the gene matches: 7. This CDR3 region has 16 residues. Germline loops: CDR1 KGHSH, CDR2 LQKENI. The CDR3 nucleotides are TGTGCCAGCTCACCATCCGGGACAGGAGCCGGAAACACCATATATTTT. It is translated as CASSPSGTGAGNTIYF.

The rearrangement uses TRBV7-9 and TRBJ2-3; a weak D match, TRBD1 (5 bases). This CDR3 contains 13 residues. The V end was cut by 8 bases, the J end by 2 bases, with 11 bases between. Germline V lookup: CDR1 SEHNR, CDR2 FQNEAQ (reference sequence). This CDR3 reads CASHAGITDTQYF. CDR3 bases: TGTGCCAGCCACGCAGGGATCACAGATACGCAGTATTTT.

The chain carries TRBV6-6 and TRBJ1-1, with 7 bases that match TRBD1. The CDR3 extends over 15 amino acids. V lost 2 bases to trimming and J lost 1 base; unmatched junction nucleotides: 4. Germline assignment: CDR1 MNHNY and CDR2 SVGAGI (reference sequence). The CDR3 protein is CASSYGAGGNTEAFF. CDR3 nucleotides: TGTGCCAGCAGTTACGGGGCAGGGGGGAACACTGAAGCTTTCTTT.

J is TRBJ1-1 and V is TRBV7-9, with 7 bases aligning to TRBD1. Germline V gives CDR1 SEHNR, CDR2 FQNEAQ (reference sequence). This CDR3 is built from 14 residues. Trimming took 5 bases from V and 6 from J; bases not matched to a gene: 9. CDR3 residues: CASSVQGTYAEAFF. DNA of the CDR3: TGTGCCAGCAGCGTACAGGGGACGTACGCTGAAGCTTTCTTT.

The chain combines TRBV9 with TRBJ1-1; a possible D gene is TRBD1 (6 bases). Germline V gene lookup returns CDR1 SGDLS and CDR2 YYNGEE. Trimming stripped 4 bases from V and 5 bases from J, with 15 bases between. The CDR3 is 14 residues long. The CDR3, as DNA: TGTGCCAGCAGCATCACAGGGTGGAGTACTGAAGCTTTCTTT. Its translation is CASSITGWSTEAFF.

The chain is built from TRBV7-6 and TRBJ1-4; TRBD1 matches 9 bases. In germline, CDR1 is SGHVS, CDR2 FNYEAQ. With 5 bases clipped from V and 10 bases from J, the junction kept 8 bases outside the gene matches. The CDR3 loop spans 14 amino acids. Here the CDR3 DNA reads TGTGCCAGCAGCCTAGACAGGGGGGTCGGAAAACTGTTTTTT. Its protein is CASSLDRGVGKLFF.

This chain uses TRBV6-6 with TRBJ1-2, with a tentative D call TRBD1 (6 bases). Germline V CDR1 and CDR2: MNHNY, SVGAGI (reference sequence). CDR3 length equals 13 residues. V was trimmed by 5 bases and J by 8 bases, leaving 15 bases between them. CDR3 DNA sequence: TGTGCCAGCAGTCCAACAGGGTCTGGAGGCTACACCTTC. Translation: CASSPTGSGGYTF.

CDR3 sequence reads: CASSLLGGLSYEQYF. For the CDR3, the DNA is TGTGCCAGCAGCTTATTAGGGGGGCTATCCTACGAGCAGTACTTC. The V call is TRBV7-2, the J call TRBJ2-7; the D call may be TRBD1 or TRBD2 (6 bases each). Germline V gene sequence: CDR1 SGHTA, CDR2 FQGNSA. The CDR3 is made up of 15 amino acids. The V end was cut by 2 bases, the J end by 1 base, with 12 bases between.

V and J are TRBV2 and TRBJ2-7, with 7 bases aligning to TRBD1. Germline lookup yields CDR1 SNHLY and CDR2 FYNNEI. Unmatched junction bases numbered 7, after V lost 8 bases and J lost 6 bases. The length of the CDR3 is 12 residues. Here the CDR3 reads CASSTGNSEQYF. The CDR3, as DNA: TGTGCCAGCTCGACAGGGAACTCCGAGCAGTACTTC.

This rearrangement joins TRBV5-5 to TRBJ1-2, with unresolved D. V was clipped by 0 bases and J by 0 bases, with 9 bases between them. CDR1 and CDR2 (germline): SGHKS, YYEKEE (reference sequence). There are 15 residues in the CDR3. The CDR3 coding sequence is TGTGCCAGCAGCTTGGTGCCAGACACTAACTATGGCTACACCTTC. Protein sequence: CASSLVPDTNYGYTF.

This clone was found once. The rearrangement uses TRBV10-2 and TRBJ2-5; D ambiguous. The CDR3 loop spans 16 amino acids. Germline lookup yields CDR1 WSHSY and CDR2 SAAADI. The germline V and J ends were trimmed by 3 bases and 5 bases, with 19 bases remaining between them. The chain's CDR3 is CASSELYGPGSETQYF. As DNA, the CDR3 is TGCGCCAGCAGTGAATTATACGGCCCTGGGTCGGAGACCCAGTACTTC.

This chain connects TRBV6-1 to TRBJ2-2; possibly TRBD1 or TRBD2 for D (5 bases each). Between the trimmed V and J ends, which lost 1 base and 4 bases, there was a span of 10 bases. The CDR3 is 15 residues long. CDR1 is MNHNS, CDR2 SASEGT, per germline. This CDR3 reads CASSEGGPTTGELFF. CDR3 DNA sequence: TGTGCCAGCAGTGAAGGGGGACCGACCACCGGGGAGCTGTTTTTT.

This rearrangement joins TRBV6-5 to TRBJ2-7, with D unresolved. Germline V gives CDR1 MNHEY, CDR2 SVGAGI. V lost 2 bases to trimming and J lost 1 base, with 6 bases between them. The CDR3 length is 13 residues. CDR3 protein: CASSYGFSYEQYF. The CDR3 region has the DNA TGTGCCAGCAGTTACGGGTTTTCCTACGAGCAGTACTTC.

DNA for the CDR3: TGTGCCAGCAGACGCAGGGGACGGACCTCTGGAAACACCATATATTTT. Residues: CASRRRGRTSGNTIYF. The gene calls are TRBV5-6 and TRBJ1-3; D is possibly TRBD1 (6 bases). This CDR3 region has 16 residues. V was pared by 5 bases and J by 0 bases, with 15 bases between. Per germline, CDR1 SGHDT and CDR2 YYEEEE.

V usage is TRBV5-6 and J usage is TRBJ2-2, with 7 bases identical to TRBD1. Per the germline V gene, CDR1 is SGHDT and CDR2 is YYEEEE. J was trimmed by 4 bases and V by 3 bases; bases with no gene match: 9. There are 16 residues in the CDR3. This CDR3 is CASSSRGLYGTGELFF. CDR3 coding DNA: TGTGCCAGCAGCTCAAGGGGGCTGTATGGCACCGGGGAGCTGTTTTTT.